This T cell receptor (beta chain) came from a study of cytomegalovirus exposure and HLA in healthy donors. The overall study: The Caucasian-associated ancestry cluster held roughly 78% of around 380 genotyped donors.

The study, taken as a whole, reports: In vitro experiments confirmed that three CMV-associated chains were specific for CMV antigens. TCR beta sequences reportedly predicted most subjects' HLA-A and HLA-B alleles accurately. Several of the most significant clusters appeared, in a later analysis, to be linked to common viral pathogens.

A multiplex PCR was run with 60 Vbeta primers and 13 Jbeta primers. Clones were sequenced by immunoSEQ multiplex PCR, and TCRdb holds only the in-frame ones, with some missing. The sample carries a few hundred thousand clones, about 90% recorded once. V lost 8 bases and J lost 4, with 11 bases in between. The CDR3 extends over 12 amino acids. Germline CDR1 ENHRY, CDR2 SYGVKD. Worth noting for this clone: The antigen remains unidentified.

The TCR sequence derives from a girl aged 2-9 years in good health and CMV-seronegative. What was sequenced was PBMCs. V and J are TRBV10-3 and TRBJ1-2; D is uncertain. CDR3 residues: CAIPSGGYGYTF. Here the CDR3 DNA reads TGTGCCATCCCGAGTGGTGGCTATGGCTACACCTTC.